The text below deals with one T cell receptor (beta chain). Germline CDR1 MNHEY, CDR2 SMNVEV (reference sequence). With V trimmed by 5 bases and J by 6 bases, 9 bases remained unmatched. This CDR3 has 15 amino acids. The sample originates from a study of PD-1 and CTLA-4 blockade in melanoma. The method was immunoSEQ multiplex PCR; TCRdb's version includes in-frame clones alone and lacks a portion of them. The repertoire has roughly 30,000 clones, approximately 90% of them found once; the top ten carry roughly 8.6%. The clonotype originates from a human donor with melanoma. J is TRBJ2-2 and V is TRBV27; 7 bases are a match to TRBD1. Specimen: CD8+ T cells from peripheral blood, collected from a patient given anti-PD-1 treatment. The CDR3 spells CASSLTGSRAGELFF. Written as DNA, the CDR3 is TGTGCCAGCAGTCTGACAGGGAGCAGGGCCGGGGAGCTGTTTTTT.